The 21 T cell receptor beta chains below all came from one sample that was sequenced in a study of cytomegalovirus exposure and HLA in healthy donors. Vbeta (60) and Jbeta (13) primers were used in the PCR. Profiled with immunoSEQ multiplex PCR; TCRdb holds only in-frame clones, not every one. This table holds 150,000 to 200,000 clones, roughly 71% found once. The sample comprised PBMCs. These receptors were obtained from a girl between 10 and 17 years old in good health and CMV-seronegative.

The J gene is TRBJ1-2, the V gene TRBV5-5, with D uncertain. The CDR3 extends over 15 amino acids. Trimming removed 6 bases at V and 6 bases at J, with 21 bases between. Germline assignment: CDR1 SGHKS and CDR2 YYEKEE (reference sequence). CDR3 sequence reads: CASTEKGDGSHGYTF. CDR3 DNA sequence: TGTGCCAGCACCGAAAAGGGCGACGGGAGCCATGGCTACACCTTC.

This clone has just a few counts. The chain carries TRBV6-5 and TRBJ2-7; TRBD2 is a possible D gene (7 bases). Germline values: CDR1 MNHEY, CDR2 SVGAGI. This CDR3 contains 15 residues. V was pared by 5 bases and J by 3 bases, with 17 bases between. CDR3: CASSQGRGRFYEQYF. The CDR3 coding sequence is TGTGCCAGCAGTCAGGGGAGGGGCAGATTCTACGAGCAGTACTTC.

The chain recombines TRBV2 with TRBJ2-7; D uncertain. The germline V and J ends were trimmed by 10 bases and 9 bases, with 16 bases remaining between them. The CDR3 spans 11 residues. Germline assignment: CDR1 SNHLY and CDR2 FYNNEI. CDR3 loop: CAISPGGLQYF. Written as DNA, the CDR3 is TGTGCCATCTCCCCGGGTGGGTTGCAGTACTTC.

The chain joins TRBV11-2 to TRBJ1-5; maybe TRBD1 (6 bases). Germline V gene lookup returns CDR1 SGHAT and CDR2 FQNNGV. Trimming pared 0 bases from V and 4 bases from J, leaving 7 bases between. CDR3 length equals 14 residues. CDR3 amino acids: CASSLEGTNQPQHF. The CDR3 region has the DNA TGTGCCAGCAGCTTAGAAGGGACAAATCAGCCCCAGCATTTT.

This clone appeared a few times. The V and J genes are TRBV5-4 and TRBJ1-2; 7 positions match TRBD1. Germline V gives CDR1 SGHNT, CDR2 YYREEE (reference sequence). V lost 2 bases and J lost 1; bases outside the gene matches: 5. CDR3 length: 15 residues. This CDR3 is CASSLTGEINYGYTF. In DNA form, the CDR3 reads TGTGCCAGCAGCTTAACAGGGGAGATTAACTATGGCTACACCTTC. Full variable domain (rest looked up from reference TRBV5-4 and TRBJ1-2): ETGVTQSPTHLIKTRGQQVTLRCSSQSGHNTVSWYQQALGQGPQFIFQYYREEENGRGNFPPRFSGLQFPNYSSELNVNALELDDSALYLCASSLTGEINYGYTFGSGTRLTVV.

This clone has more than one count but fewer than ten. This chain links TRBV5-4 with TRBJ2-5; 8 nucleotides agree with TRBD1. V lost 0 bases, J lost 5 bases, and 6 bases stayed unmatched. The CDR3 consists of 15 residues. Germline CDR1 and CDR2: SGHNT and YYREEE (reference sequence). CDR3 in amino acids: CASSLGPGGRETQYF. The CDR3, as DNA: TGTGCCAGCAGCTTGGGACCAGGGGGCAGGGAGACCCAGTACTTC.

This clone was seen a handful of times. This chain uses TRBV6-5 with TRBJ1-5, with 7 nucleotides matching TRBD1. The germline CDR1 and CDR2 sequences are MNHEY and SVGAGI. The V and J ends lost 6 bases and 6 bases, in that order; junction bases with no gene match: 8. This CDR3 contains 14 residues. The CDR3 region has the DNA TGTGCCAGCAGCGGAGACAGGGCCATTCAGCCCCAGCATTTT. The encoded protein is CASSGDRAIQPQHF.

The chain carries TRBV5-1 and TRBJ1-6; 11 nucleotides line up with TRBD1. CDR1 SGHRS and CDR2 YFSETQ come from the germline V gene. V dropped 6 bases and J dropped 4; count of bases not matched to a gene: 6. The CDR3 runs 16 residues. This chain's CDR3 is CASNPGQGVYNSPLHF. The CDR3, as DNA: TGCGCCAGCAACCCGGGACAGGGGGTTTATAATTCACCCCTCCACTTT.

This rearrangement joins TRBV25-1 to TRBJ1-4, with D possibly matching TRBD1 (5 bases). The germline V gene encodes CDR1 MGHDK and CDR2 SYGVNS. Trimming shortened V by 3 bases and J by 0 bases, and 11 bases separated the two germline ends. The CDR3 is 16 amino acids. The CDR3 reads CASSDTDRSTNEKLFF. For the CDR3, the DNA is TGTGCCAGCAGTGACACCGACAGATCAACTAATGAAAAACTGTTTTTT.

The genes are TRBV2 and TRBJ1-5; D unresolved. The ends were cut back, 6 bases at V and 0 bases at J, with 6 bases in the middle. The CDR3 has 13 amino acids. The germline V gene has CDR1 SNHLY and CDR2 FYNNEI. The CDR3 loop is CASRQYSNQPQHF. The CDR3 bases are TGTGCCAGCAGACAGTATAGCAATCAGCCCCAGCATTTT.

The chain carries TRBV14 and TRBJ2-3, with 12 bases that match TRBD2. The junction had 4 bases not matched to a gene; V was cut back by 5 bases and J by 4 bases. The CDR3 has 15 amino acids. Germline V gene lookup returns CDR1 SGHDN and CDR2 FVKESK. The CDR3 region is CASSSLAGGPDTQYF. CDR3 sequence (DNA): TGTGCCAGCAGCTCTCTAGCGGGGGGGCCAGATACGCAGTATTTT.

This clone was counted a single time. The chain couples TRBV27 to TRBJ2-1; 10 nucleotides align to TRBD2. This CDR3 region has 20 residues. Trimming took 2 bases from V and 0 from J; bases not matched to a gene: 13. Germline V gene data show CDR1 as MNHEY and CDR2 as SMNVEV (reference sequence). The CDR3 DNA follows: TGTGCCAGCAGTTTAAAATCAGCCACTAGCGGGGCGTACTCCTACAATGAGCAGTTCTTC. As protein: CASSLKSATSGAYSYNEQFF.

This chain connects TRBV9 to TRBJ2-1, with 10 bases identical to TRBD2. Unmatched junction bases numbered 8, after V lost 3 bases and J lost 5 bases. The V gene's germline CDR1 is SGDLS and CDR2 YYNGEE. This CDR3 has 16 residues. As DNA, the CDR3 is TGTGCCAGCAGCGCCCCTTTAGCGGGGGGCAACAATGAGCAGTTCTTC. It codes for CASSAPLAGGNNEQFF.

The chain links TRBV5-6 to TRBJ2-7; D uncertain. CDR1 is SGHDT, CDR2 YYEEEE, per germline. V was shortened by 2 bases and J by 4 bases, with 16 bases between the two germline ends. This CDR3 is 15 amino acids long. CDR3 DNA: TGTGCCAGCAGCTTTCAAGACTCGGCCCTGTACGAGCAGTACTTC. Its protein product is CASSFQDSALYEQYF.

The rearrangement uses TRBV11-2 and TRBJ1-2, with D possibly TRBD1 on 5 matching bases. The germline gives CDR1 SGHAT, CDR2 FQNNGV. The CDR3 contains 12 residues. The germline V and J ends were trimmed by 2 bases and 7 bases, with 8 bases remaining between them. CDR3 region: CASSLQGGGYTF. The CDR3 nucleotides read TGTGCCAGCAGCTTACAGGGTGGTGGCTACACCTTC.

This sequence joins TRBV5-1 and TRBJ1-1; D might be TRBD1 (6 bases). Germline V gene data show CDR1 as SGHRS and CDR2 as YFSETQ. The CDR3 totals 15 residues. Deletions cut 0 bases from V and 0 bases from J, with 9 bases between. CDR3 nucleotides: TGCGCCAGCAGCTTGGGAGGGGGTCTGAACACTGAAGCTTTCTTT. Encoded protein: CASSLGGGLNTEAFF.

The gene calls are TRBV10-3 and TRBJ1-1; maybe TRBD1 (6 bases). Germline lookup yields CDR1 ENHRY and CDR2 SYGVKD. Trimming shortened V by 0 bases and J by 4 bases, and 18 bases separated the two germline ends. This CDR3 is 17 amino acids long. The CDR3 nucleotides are TGTGCCATCAGTGAGTCGATACAGGGTATGAGATCCACTGAAGCTTTCTTT. It codes for CAISESIQGMRSTEAFF.

The chain joins TRBV11-3 to TRBJ2-3; D is possibly TRBD1 (6 bases). CDR1 is SGHNT and CDR2 is YENEEA in the germline V gene. V shed 1 base and J shed 15 bases, with 17 bases lying between them. This CDR3 contains 13 residues. The DNA of the CDR3 is TGTGCCAGCAGCTTAGGGACGGGACATAGGGAATATTTT. Protein sequence: CASSLGTGHREYF.

The gene calls are TRBV27 and TRBJ1-1; D gene ambiguous. The CDR3 contains 13 residues. V was pared by 5 bases and J by 3 bases, with 10 bases between. Germline V gene sequence: CDR1 MNHEY, CDR2 SMNVEV (reference sequence). The CDR3 sequence: CASSEHRDTEAFF. CDR3 bases: TGTGCCAGCAGTGAACACCGGGACACTGAAGCTTTCTTT.

Only one count was recorded for this clone. The chain couples TRBV5-4 to TRBJ1-4; D remains unclear. The CDR3 is 15 amino acids. CDR1 and CDR2 (germline): SGHNT, YYREEE (reference sequence). V shed 4 bases and J shed 4 bases, with 14 bases lying between them. Here the CDR3 reads CASSMIQENNEKLFF. The CDR3 bases are TGTGCCAGCAGCATGATCCAGGAAAATAATGAAAAACTGTTTTTT.

The genes are TRBV6-6 and TRBJ1-3, with D perhaps TRBD1 (5 bases). CDR3 length: 13 amino acids. V gave up 4 bases and J gave up 4 bases, with 8 bases separating them. Germline V lookup: CDR1 MNHNY, CDR2 SVGAGI (reference sequence). The CDR3: CASSSQGGNTIYF. DNA of the CDR3: TGTGCCAGCAGTTCTCAGGGCGGAAACACCATATATTTT.